Below are 9 T cell receptor beta chains sequenced from a single sample in a study of blood T cells in healthy people across ages. Then a second PCR, running roughly 7 to 11 cycles, was carried out with a sample-barcoded 5' primer and a J-beta primer mix. Via MiXCR, TCRdb re-called the 5' RACE reads, giving one row per CDR3 protein. Here the sample spans fewer than 900,000 distinct CDR3 sequences, under 40% being singletons. The specimen sequenced was blood. The receptors come from a man in his late teens or twenties in good health.

This clonotype showed up many times. The rearrangement joins TRBV7-2 to TRBJ2-3; either TRBD1 or TRBD2 may supply D (5 bases each). V lost 6 bases to trimming and J lost 0 bases, with 10 bases between them. This CDR3 spans 14 amino acids. The germline CDR1 and CDR2 sequences are SGHTA and FQGNSA. CDR3 amino acids: CASRGETSTDTQYF. The CDR3 nucleotides read TGTGCCAGCAGGGGGGAGACTAGCACAGATACGCAGTATTTT.

The table lists this clonotype with a few counts. The chain is built from TRBV7-3 and TRBJ2-1, with D possibly TRBD1 on 7 matching bases. CDR3 length: 13 amino acids. Germline V gene data show CDR1 as SGHTA and CDR2 as FQGTGA. Trimming removed 10 bases from V and 6 bases from J, with 16 bases in between. This CDR3 reads CATSGGQFNEQFF. CDR3 DNA: TGTGCCACCTCCGGGGGACAGTTCAATGAGCAGTTCTTC.

The V and J genes are TRBV7-2 and TRBJ2-5, with 10 bases fitting TRBD2. Germline V gene lookup returns CDR1 SGHTA and CDR2 FQGNSA. J gave up 11 bases and V 1 base, and 16 bases lay outside the gene matches. There are 17 residues in the CDR3. The CDR3 DNA sequence: TGTGCCAGCAGCTTAGTGAAGAGCGGGGGGGCCGGAAATGAGCAGTACTTC. This encodes CASSLVKSGGAGNEQYF.

The V gene is TRBV29-1, the J gene TRBJ2-3; no clear D gene. Germline V gene data show CDR1 as SQVTM and CDR2 as ANQGSEA. Deletions cut 6 bases from V and 3 bases from J, with 13 bases between. CDR3 length: 13 residues. The CDR3 DNA reads as TGCAGCGTGCCCCCAACGAGGACAGATACGCAGTATTTT. Translation: CSVPPTRTDTQYF.

The genes are TRBV12-3 or TRBV12-4 and TRBJ1-2; D call uncertain. The CDR3 runs 14 residues. The V gene lost 6 bases and the J gene lost 5 bases, with 16 bases spanning the gap. The CDR3 sequence: CASSPNVVGYGYTF. In nucleotides, the CDR3 is TGTGCCAGCAGCCCCAATGTTGTGGGTTATGGCTACACCTTC.

In nucleotides, the CDR3 is TGTGCCAGCAGCTTGGCTCCAATGCGGGGACAAGGTGAGCAGTTCTTC. Translated, it gives CASSLAPMRGQGEQFF. V usage is TRBV5-5 and J usage is TRBJ2-1; D may be TRBD1 or TRBD2 (6 bases each). V was trimmed by 0 bases and J by 9 bases, leaving 19 bases between them. CDR1 SGHKS and CDR2 YYEKEE come from the germline V gene (reference sequence). The CDR3 totals 16 residues.

This clonotype has just one count. A much bigger clone sits one base away, suggesting this may be a read error. V is TRBV27 and J is TRBJ2-7; 8 bases map to TRBD1. The CDR3 has 14 amino acids. Germline CDR1 reads MNHEY; CDR2 reads SMNVEV (reference sequence). V lost 5 bases and J lost 3; bases outside the gene matches: 6. The DNA of the CDR3 is TGTGCCAGCAGTGTGAGCAGGGGGCTCTACGAGCAGTACTTC. It yields the protein CASSVSRGLYEQYF.

This clonotype has a handful of counts. The CDR3 bases are TGCAGTGCTAGACGACTGGGTCCAGAGACCCAGTACTTC. It specifies CSARRLGPETQYF. The chain joins TRBV20-1 to TRBJ2-5, with D hard to call. The ends were cut back, 2 bases at V and 4 bases at J, with 11 bases in the middle. This CDR3 comprises 13 residues. From germline, CDR1 is DFQATT and CDR2 SNEGSKA (reference sequence).

Concerning this clonotype: Given a much more abundant clone one base away, this may be a read error. This sequence joins TRBV7-2 and TRBJ1-2; TRBD1 agrees at 7 bases. Germline CDR1 reads SGHTA; CDR2 reads FQGNSA. CDR3 length: 16 residues. The CDR3 DNA reads TGTGCCGGCAGCCCACGGGACAGACGAGCTAACTATGGCTACACCTTC. Its protein is CAGSPRDRRANYGYTF. The full variable domain, its missing parts supplied by reference TRBV7-2 and TRBJ1-2, is GAGVSQSPSNKVTEKGKDVELRCDPISGHTALYWYRQSLGQGLEFLIYFQGNSAPDKSGLPSDRFSAERTGGSVSTLTIQRTQQEDSAVYLCAGSPRDRRANYGYTFGSGTRLTVV.